This paragraph covers one TCR beta chain sequence. This record belongs to a study of cytomegalovirus exposure and HLA in healthy donors. Primers included in the PCR were 60 Vbeta and 13 Jbeta primers. Assay used: immunoSEQ multiplex PCR; TCRdb lists only in-frame clones, some missing. The sample lists 110,000 to 150,000 clones, 75% occurring once. This CDR3 has 14 amino acids. V was clipped by 10 bases and J by 5 bases, with 20 bases between them. Germline-derived CDR1 and CDR2 are LNHDA and SQIVND (reference sequence). V is TRBV19 and J is TRBJ1-1; D possibly corresponds to TRBD1 (5 bases). This TCR was sampled from a man aged 25 to 45 in good health and CMV-seronegative. Sequencing input: PBMCs. The CDR3 protein is CATERAVGGTEAFF. The DNA for the CDR3 is TGTGCCACCGAACGGGCCGTCGGGGGGACTGAAGCTTTCTTT.